The 21 T cell receptor beta chains listed next were all sequenced from one sample in a study of T cells after yellow fever vaccination. Via MiXCR, TCRdb re-called the 5' RACE reads, giving one row per CDR3 protein. The sample has over 250,000 distinct CDR3 sequences, around 4.9% seen once. The sample in question was CD4+ T cells sorted from PBMCs, obtained on the day of the yellow fever booster vaccination. The receptors were gathered from a young man who received the YFV17D yellow fever vaccine.

This clonotype has more than one count but fewer than ten. The V gene is TRBV5-4, the J gene TRBJ2-3; 10 positions match TRBD2. Germline loops: CDR1 SGHNT, CDR2 YYREEE (reference sequence). Germline trimming cut 4 bases from V and 3 bases from J; bases unmatched to any gene: 8. This CDR3 spans 16 amino acids. CDR3 bases: TGTGCCAGCAGCCATCGGGTAGCGGGGGGTACAGATACGCAGTATTTT. Its translation: CASSHRVAGGTDTQYF.

This clonotype was detected many times. This chain joins TRBV6-1 and TRBJ1-5; D is undetermined. The CDR3 loop spans 14 amino acids. Per the germline V gene, CDR1 is MNHNS and CDR2 is SASEGT. V was clipped by 6 bases and J by 0 bases, with 9 bases between them. The chain's CDR3 is CASRPEYSNQPQHF. The CDR3 DNA reads as TGTGCCAGCAGGCCGGAGTATAGCAATCAGCCCCAGCATTTT.

There are a few counts of this clonotype. The chain couples TRBV10-3 to TRBJ1-1; TRBD1 agrees at 11 bases. Germline CDR1 is ENHRY and CDR2 is SYGVKD. The CDR3 has 16 residues. V lost 6 bases to trimming and J lost 0 bases; unmatched junction nucleotides: 6. The CDR3 DNA sequence: TGTGCCATCAGCAAAGGACAGGGGGCGTTGAACACTGAAGCTTTCTTT. Translating gives CAISKGQGALNTEAFF.

This clonotype has ten or more counts. The chain links TRBV10-3 to TRBJ1-1; 8 nucleotides agree with TRBD1. The CDR3 sequence is 12 residues long. Trimming cost V 8 bases and J 7 bases; bases outside gene matches: 6. Germline CDR1 reads ENHRY; CDR2 reads SYGVKD. The CDR3 nucleotides read TGTGCCATCTCATCAGGGACAGGTGAAGCTTTCTTT. It encodes CAISSGTGEAFF.

This clonotype has just a few counts. This rearrangement joins TRBV9 to TRBJ2-3, with D hard to call. V lost 1 base, J lost 4 bases, and 10 bases lay in between. The V gene's germline CDR1 is SGDLS and CDR2 YYNGEE. This CDR3 comprises 14 residues. CDR3 region: CASSVNVGSDTQYF. In DNA form, the CDR3 reads TGTGCCAGCAGCGTAAATGTAGGGTCAGATACGCAGTATTTT. The full variable domain, rest sourced from reference TRBV9 and TRBJ2-3, is DSGVTQTPKHLITATGQRVTLRCSPRSGDLSVYWYQQSLDQGLQFLIQYYNGEERAKGNILERFSAQQFPDLHSELNLSSLELGDSALYFCASSVNVGSDTQYFGPGTRLTVL.

The chain links TRBV7-8 to TRBJ2-3, with D tentatively TRBD2 (6 bases). Germline CDR1 is SGHVS and CDR2 is FQNEAQ. Trimming took 4 bases from V and 4 from J, leaving 9 bases between them. This CDR3 comprises 13 residues. This CDR3 is CASSSGLSDTQYF. CDR3 in DNA: TGTGCCAGCAGCTCGGGACTTTCAGATACGCAGTATTTT.

In this sample, this clonotype turned up a few times. J is TRBJ2-7 and V is TRBV5-1; D is possibly TRBD2 (5 bases). There are 15 residues in the CDR3. V was cut by 5 bases and J by 2 bases, with 17 bases left in between. CDR1 is SGHRS and CDR2 is YFSETQ in the germline V gene. The CDR3 DNA reads TGCGCCAGCAGGGAGGCTGGGAATCCCCCCTACGAGCAGTACTTC. Residues: CASREAGNPPYEQYF.

The chain links TRBV20-1 to TRBJ1-4; no clear D gene. Trimming stripped 3 bases from V and 5 bases from J, with 4 bases between. This CDR3 region has 11 residues. Germline lookup yields CDR1 DFQATT and CDR2 SNEGSKA (reference sequence). In DNA form, the CDR3 reads TGCAGTGCTAGCCGCAATGAAAAACTGTTTTTT. It specifies CSASRNEKLFF.

This clonotype turned up a few times. The gene calls are TRBV6-1 and TRBJ1-5; D gene uncertain. Germline V gives CDR1 MNHNS, CDR2 SASEGT. The CDR3 length is 13 residues. V dropped 5 bases and J dropped 5 bases, with 10 bases sitting between them. CDR3 sequence (DNA): TGTGCCAGCAGTCTGCAAACCTATCAGCCCCAGCATTTT. It is translated as CASSLQTYQPQHF.

This clonotype was recorded at least ten times. The rearrangement links TRBV7-2 to TRBJ2-5; no clear D. In germline, CDR1 is SGHTA, CDR2 FQGNSA. The CDR3 has 13 residues. V shed 3 bases and J shed 1 base, with 6 bases lying between them. This chain's CDR3 is CASSFGFQETQYF. The CDR3 bases are TGTGCCAGCAGCTTTGGGTTCCAAGAGACCCAGTACTTC.

This clonotype has just a few counts. CDR3 residues: CASSPWGPTQNTYGYTF. The CDR3 coding sequence is TGTGCCAGCTCACCGTGGGGGCCAACCCAGAATACCTATGGCTACACCTTC. The V and J genes are TRBV18 and TRBJ1-2, with D perhaps matching TRBD1 (6 bases). Trimming took off 3 bases at V and 4 bases at J, with 21 bases between the two ends. CDR1 and CDR2 (germline): KGHSH, LQKENI. The CDR3 totals 17 residues.

V gene TRBV29-1 combines with J gene TRBJ1-5; D call uncertain. V was cut by 4 bases and J by 5 bases, with 15 bases left in between. Looked up from germline, CDR1 is SQVTM and CDR2 is ANQGSEA. The CDR3 runs 14 residues. The CDR3 coding sequence is TGCAGCGTTGGGGTGGGGAGCAGAGATCAGCCCCAGCATTTT. Protein: CSVGVGSRDQPQHF.

This clonotype was recorded a few times. V and J are TRBV7-3 and TRBJ2-5, with 10 positions matching TRBD2. The V gene end was trimmed by 8 bases and the J gene end by 7 bases; junction bases not matched to a gene: 13. The germline V gene encodes CDR1 SGHTA and CDR2 FQGTGA. This CDR3 is 15 amino acids long. CDR3 loop: CASAKRGGDGGTQYF. CDR3 DNA sequence: TGTGCCAGCGCTAAGCGGGGGGGCGACGGAGGGACCCAGTACTTC.

This clonotype was found a few times. The chain joins TRBV20-1 to TRBJ1-2, with 7 bases that match TRBD1. CDR1 is DFQATT and CDR2 is SNEGSKA in the germline V gene (reference sequence). With 3 bases clipped from V and 4 bases from J, the junction kept 14 bases outside the gene matches. The CDR3 covers 16 residues. This CDR3 reads CSASPNGQATIYGYTF. CDR3 nucleotides: TGCAGTGCTAGCCCCAACGGACAGGCGACGATCTATGGCTACACCTTC.

The table lists this clonotype with a few counts. The chain combines TRBV5-4 with TRBJ1-1; D gene uncertain. Germline V gene data show CDR1 as SGHNT and CDR2 as YYREEE (reference sequence). V was shortened by 4 bases and J by 1 base, with 17 bases between the two germline ends. The CDR3 runs to 16 residues. The CDR3 nucleotides are TGTGCCAGCAGCCGTTTCGACCGCGTTACGAACACTGAAGCTTTCTTT. This gives the protein CASSRFDRVTNTEAFF.

This clonotype has a count of ten or more. The chain is built from TRBV12-3 or TRBV12-4 and TRBJ2-1; 9 nucleotides agree with TRBD2. Trimming removed 4 bases from V and 0 bases from J; junction bases left unmatched: 4. The CDR3 runs 16 residues. This chain's CDR3 is CASSSLAGSSYNEQFF. Here the CDR3 DNA reads TGTGCCAGCAGTTCCCTAGCGGGGAGCTCCTACAATGAGCAGTTCTTC.

Note on this clonotype: A clone one base away is much larger, so this may be a read error. The chain carries TRBV5-1 and TRBJ2-1; perhaps TRBD1 as D (5 bases). The V gene's germline CDR1 is SGHRS and CDR2 YFSETQ. CDR3 size: 14 residues. CDR3 amino acids: CASSLVQGYNGQFF. Written as DNA, the CDR3 is TGCGCCAGCAGCTTGGTGCAGGGCTACAATGGGCAGTTCTTC.

This clonotype was observed many times. The genes are TRBV7-3 and TRBJ1-2, with TRBD1 identical over 7 bases. CDR1 and CDR2 (germline): SGHTA, FQGTGA. The CDR3 has 13 amino acids. With 2 bases clipped from V and 8 bases from J, the junction kept 5 bases outside the gene matches. The chain's CDR3 is CASSLSYRGGYTF. CDR3 nucleotide sequence: TGTGCCAGCAGCTTATCTTACAGGGGCGGCTACACCTTC. The variable domain in full, with the rest retrieved from reference TRBV7-3 and TRBJ1-2, is GAGVSQTPSNKVTEKGKYVELRCDPISGHTALYWYRQSLGQGPEFLIYFQGTGAADDSGLPNDRFFAVRPEGSVSTLKIQRTERGDSAVYLCASSLSYRGGYTFGSGTRLTVV.

This clonotype was seen repeatedly, ten times or more. The chain combines TRBV18 with TRBJ2-2, with unresolved D. Germline assignment: CDR1 KGHSH and CDR2 LQKENI. The CDR3 loop spans 15 amino acids. V lost 5 bases and J 0 bases, leaving 10 bases between the germline ends. The CDR3 DNA sequence: TGTGCCAGCTCAGGAAGGCTTCCGAACACCGGGGAGCTGTTTTTT. Amino acids: CASSGRLPNTGELFF.

The chain joins TRBV14 to TRBJ2-2, with TRBD1 as a possible D gene (6 bases). V shed 4 bases and J shed 3 bases, with 9 bases lying between them. From germline, CDR1 is SGHDN and CDR2 FVKESK. This CDR3 is built from 14 residues. This CDR3 reads CASSPTGYTGELFF. DNA of the CDR3: TGTGCCAGCAGCCCGACAGGTTACACCGGGGAGCTGTTTTTT.

This clonotype was counted at least ten times. This chain connects TRBV10-3 to TRBJ1-1, with no clear D. The V end was cut by 2 bases, the J end by 3 bases, with 7 bases between. The CDR3 has 13 amino acids. Per the germline V gene, CDR1 is ENHRY and CDR2 is SYGVKD. In DNA, the CDR3 is TGTGCCATCAGTGAGCGGCGGGACACTGAAGCTTTCTTT. Its translation is CAISERRDTEAFF.